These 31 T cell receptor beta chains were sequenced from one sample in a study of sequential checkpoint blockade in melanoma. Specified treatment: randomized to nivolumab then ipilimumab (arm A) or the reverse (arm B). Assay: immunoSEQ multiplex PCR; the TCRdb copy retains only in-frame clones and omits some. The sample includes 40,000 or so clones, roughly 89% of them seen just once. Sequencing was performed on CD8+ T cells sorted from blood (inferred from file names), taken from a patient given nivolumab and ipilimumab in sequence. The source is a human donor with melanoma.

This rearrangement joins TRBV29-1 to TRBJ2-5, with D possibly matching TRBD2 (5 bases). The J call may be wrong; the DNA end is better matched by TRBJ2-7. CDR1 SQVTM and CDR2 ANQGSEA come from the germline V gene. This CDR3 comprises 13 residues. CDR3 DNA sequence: TGCAGCGTGAGGGCGGCTGAACGTCGCGAGCAGTACTTC. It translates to CSVRAAERREQYF.

The CDR3 is CASSYSRNGRDRGIGAEAFF. The CDR3 DNA sequence: TGTGCCAGCAGTTACTCGAGAAACGGCCGGGACAGGGGCATTGGGGCTGAAGCTTTCTTT. V usage is TRBV6-7 and J usage is TRBJ1-1; 10 bases match TRBD1. TRBV6-7 is annotated as an ORF whose role is uncertain. The CDR3 loop spans 20 amino acids. V was clipped by 0 bases and J by 6 bases; unmatched bases: 19.

In nucleotides, the CDR3 is TGTGCCATGAGAAGCGGCACCGGGGAGCTGTTTTTT. It translates to CAMRSGTGELFF. This chain connects TRBV2 to TRBJ2-2; the D gene is possibly TRBD2 (5 bases). From germline, CDR1 is SNHLY and CDR2 FYNNEI. V was shortened by 10 bases and J by 4 bases, with 10 bases between the two germline ends. There are 12 residues in the CDR3.

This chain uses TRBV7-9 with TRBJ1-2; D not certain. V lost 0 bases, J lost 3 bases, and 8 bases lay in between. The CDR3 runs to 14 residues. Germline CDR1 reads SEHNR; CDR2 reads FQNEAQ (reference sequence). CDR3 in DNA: TGTGCCAGCAGCTTAGCGGAGCGGGACTATGGCTACACCTTC. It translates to CASSLAERDYGYTF.

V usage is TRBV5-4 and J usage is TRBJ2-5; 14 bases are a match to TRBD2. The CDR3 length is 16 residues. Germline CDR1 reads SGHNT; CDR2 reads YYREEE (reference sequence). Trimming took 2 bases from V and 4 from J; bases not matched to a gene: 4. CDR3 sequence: CASSFGTSGSGETQYF. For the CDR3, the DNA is TGTGCCAGCAGCTTCGGGACTAGCGGGAGCGGAGAGACCCAGTACTTC.

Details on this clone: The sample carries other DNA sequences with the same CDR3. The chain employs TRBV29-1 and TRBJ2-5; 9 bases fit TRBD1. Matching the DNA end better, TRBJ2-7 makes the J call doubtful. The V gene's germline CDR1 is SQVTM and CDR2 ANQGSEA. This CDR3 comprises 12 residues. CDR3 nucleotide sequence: TGCAGCGCTGGGACAGGGACCTACGAGCAGTACTTC. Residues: CSAGTGTYEQYF.

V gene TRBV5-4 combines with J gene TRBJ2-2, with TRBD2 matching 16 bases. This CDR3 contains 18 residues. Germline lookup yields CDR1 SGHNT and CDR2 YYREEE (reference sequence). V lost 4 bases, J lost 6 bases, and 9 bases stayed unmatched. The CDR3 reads CASSPGTSGRARPGELFF. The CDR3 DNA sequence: TGTGCCAGCAGCCCAGGGACTAGCGGGAGGGCCCGCCCCGGGGAGCTGTTTTTT.

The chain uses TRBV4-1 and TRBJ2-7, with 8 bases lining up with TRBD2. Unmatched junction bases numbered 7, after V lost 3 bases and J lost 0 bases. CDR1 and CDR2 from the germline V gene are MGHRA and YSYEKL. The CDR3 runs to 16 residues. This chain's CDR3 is CASSQFGGRPSYEQYF. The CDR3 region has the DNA TGCGCCAGCAGCCAGTTCGGCGGGAGGCCCTCCTACGAGCAGTACTTC.

CDR3 protein: CSVEEAGGPANEQFF. The DNA of the CDR3 is TGCAGCGTTGAAGAGGCAGGTGGGCCGGCCAATGAGCAGTTCTTC. The chain links TRBV29-1 to TRBJ2-1; no clear D. Trimming removed 0 bases from V and 6 bases from J, with 15 bases in between. The CDR3 has 15 amino acids. The germline CDR1 and CDR2 sequences are SQVTM and ANQGSEA.

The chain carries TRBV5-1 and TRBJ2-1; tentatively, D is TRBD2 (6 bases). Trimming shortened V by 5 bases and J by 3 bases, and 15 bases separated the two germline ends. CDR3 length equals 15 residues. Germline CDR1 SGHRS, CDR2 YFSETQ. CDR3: CASRGWEAGYNEQFF. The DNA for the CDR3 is TGCGCCAGCAGAGGGTGGGAGGCCGGCTACAATGAGCAGTTCTTC.

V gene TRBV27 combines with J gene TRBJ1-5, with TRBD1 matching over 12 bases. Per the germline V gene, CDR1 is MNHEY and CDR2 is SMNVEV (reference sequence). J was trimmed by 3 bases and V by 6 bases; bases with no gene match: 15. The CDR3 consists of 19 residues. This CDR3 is CASSQIGTGGGHSNQPQHF. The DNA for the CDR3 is TGTGCCAGCAGCCAAATCGGGACAGGGGGCGGCCATTCCAATCAGCCCCAGCATTTT.

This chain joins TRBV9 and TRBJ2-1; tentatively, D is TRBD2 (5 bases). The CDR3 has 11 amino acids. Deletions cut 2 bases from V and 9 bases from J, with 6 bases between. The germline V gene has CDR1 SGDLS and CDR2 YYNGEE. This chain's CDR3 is CASSVAGEQFF. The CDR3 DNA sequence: TGTGCCAGCAGCGTGGCGGGTGAGCAGTTCTTC.

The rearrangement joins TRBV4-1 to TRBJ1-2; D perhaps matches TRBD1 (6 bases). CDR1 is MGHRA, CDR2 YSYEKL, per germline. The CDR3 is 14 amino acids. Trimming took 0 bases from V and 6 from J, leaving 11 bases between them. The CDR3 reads CASSQDRRQDGYTF. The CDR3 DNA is TGCGCCAGCAGCCAAGATCGCCGACAGGATGGCTACACCTTC.

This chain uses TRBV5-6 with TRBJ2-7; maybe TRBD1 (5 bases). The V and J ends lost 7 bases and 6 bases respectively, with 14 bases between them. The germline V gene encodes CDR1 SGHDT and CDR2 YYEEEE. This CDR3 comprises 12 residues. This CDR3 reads CASSTQGSEQYV. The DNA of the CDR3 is TGTGCCAGCTCAACCCAGGGATCCGAGCAGTACGTC.

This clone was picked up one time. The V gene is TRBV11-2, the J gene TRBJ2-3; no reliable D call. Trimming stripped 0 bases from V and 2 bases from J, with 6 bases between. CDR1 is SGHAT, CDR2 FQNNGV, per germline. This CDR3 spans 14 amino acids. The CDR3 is CASSLEQITDTQYF. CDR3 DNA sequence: TGTGCCAGCAGCTTAGAACAGATCACAGATACGCAGTATTTT.

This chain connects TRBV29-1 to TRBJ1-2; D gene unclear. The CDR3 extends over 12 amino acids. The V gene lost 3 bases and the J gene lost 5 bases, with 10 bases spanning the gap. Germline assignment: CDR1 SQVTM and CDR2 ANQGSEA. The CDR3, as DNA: TGCAGCGTTGAGGGTGGGCAGTATGGCTACACCTTC. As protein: CSVEGGQYGYTF.

CDR3 in amino acids: CASSQGDSFLAKNIQYF. DNA of the CDR3: TGCGCCAGCAGCCAAGGGGACAGTTTTCTAGCCAAAAACATTCAGTACTTC. This chain connects TRBV4-1 to TRBJ2-4, with 7 bases aligning to TRBD1. In germline, CDR1 is MGHRA, CDR2 YSYEKL. V was pared by 1 base and J by 0 bases, with 6 bases of the junction left unmatched. CDR3 length: 17 amino acids.

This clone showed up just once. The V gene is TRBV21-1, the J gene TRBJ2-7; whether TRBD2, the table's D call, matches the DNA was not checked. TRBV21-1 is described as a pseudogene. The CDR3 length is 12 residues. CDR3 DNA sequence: TGTGCCAGCAGCAAAGACCTTACTAGCATGCACTTC. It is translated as CASSKDLTSMHF.

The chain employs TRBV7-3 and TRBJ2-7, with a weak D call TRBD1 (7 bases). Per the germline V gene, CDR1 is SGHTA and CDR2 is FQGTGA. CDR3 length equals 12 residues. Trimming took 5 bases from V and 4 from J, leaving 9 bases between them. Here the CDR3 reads CASSQGGYEQYV. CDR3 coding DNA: TGTGCCAGCAGCCAGGGGGGATACGAGCAGTACGTC.

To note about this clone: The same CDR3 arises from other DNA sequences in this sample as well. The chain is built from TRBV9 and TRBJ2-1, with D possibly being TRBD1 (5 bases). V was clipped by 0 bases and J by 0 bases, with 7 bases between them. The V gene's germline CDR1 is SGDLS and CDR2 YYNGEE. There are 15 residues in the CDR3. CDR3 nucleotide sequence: TGTGCCAGCAGCGTAGGGGGCGGCTCCTACAATGAGCAGTTCTTC. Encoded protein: CASSVGGGSYNEQFF. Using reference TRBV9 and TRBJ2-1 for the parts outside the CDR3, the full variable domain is DSGVTQTPKHLITATGQRVTLRCSPRSGDLSVYWYQQSLDQGLQFLIQYYNGEERAKGNILERFSAQQFPDLHSELNLSSLELGDSALYFCASSVGGGSYNEQFFGPGTRLTVL.

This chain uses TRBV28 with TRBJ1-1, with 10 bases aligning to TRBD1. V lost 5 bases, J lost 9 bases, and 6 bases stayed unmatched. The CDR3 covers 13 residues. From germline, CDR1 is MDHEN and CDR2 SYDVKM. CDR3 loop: CASSGWDRGKAFF. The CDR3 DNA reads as TGTGCCAGCAGTGGTTGGGACAGGGGTAAAGCTTTCTTT.

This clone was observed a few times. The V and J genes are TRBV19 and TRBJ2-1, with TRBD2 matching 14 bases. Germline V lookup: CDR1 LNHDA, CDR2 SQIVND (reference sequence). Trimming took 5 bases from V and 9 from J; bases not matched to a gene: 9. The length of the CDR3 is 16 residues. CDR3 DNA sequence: TGTGCCAGTAGTTCAACCGGGACTAGCGGGAGCGGTGAGCAGTTCTTC. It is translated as CASSSTGTSGSGEQFF.

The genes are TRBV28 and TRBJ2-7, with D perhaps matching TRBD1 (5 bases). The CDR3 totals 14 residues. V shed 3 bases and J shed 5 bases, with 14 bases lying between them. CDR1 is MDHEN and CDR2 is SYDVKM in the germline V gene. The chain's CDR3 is CASSFVQGRHEQYF. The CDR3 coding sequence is TGTGCCAGCAGTTTCGTGCAGGGCCGCCACGAGCAGTACTTC.

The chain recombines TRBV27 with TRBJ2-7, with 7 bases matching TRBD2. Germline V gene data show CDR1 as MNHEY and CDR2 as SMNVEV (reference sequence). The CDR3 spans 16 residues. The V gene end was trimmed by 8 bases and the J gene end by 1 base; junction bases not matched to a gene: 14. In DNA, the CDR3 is TGTGCCAGCGCAACGATGGGGGGGATCGGATCCTACGAGCAGTACGTC. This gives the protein CASATMGGIGSYEQYV.

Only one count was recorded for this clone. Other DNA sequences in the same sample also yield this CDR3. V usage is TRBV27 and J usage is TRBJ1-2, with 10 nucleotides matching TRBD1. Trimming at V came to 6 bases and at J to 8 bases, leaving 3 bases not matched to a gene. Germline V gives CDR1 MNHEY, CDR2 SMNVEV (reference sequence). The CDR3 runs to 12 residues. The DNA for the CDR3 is TGTGCCAGCAGGACAGGGGGCCGAGGCTACACCTTC. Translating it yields CASRTGGRGYTF.

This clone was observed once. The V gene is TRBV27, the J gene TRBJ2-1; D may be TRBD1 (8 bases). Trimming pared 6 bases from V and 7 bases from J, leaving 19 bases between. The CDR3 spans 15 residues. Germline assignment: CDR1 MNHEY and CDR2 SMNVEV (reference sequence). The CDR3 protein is CASSPATGGLNEQFF. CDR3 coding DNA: TGTGCCAGCAGCCCAGCAACAGGGGGACTAAATGAGCAGTTCTTC.

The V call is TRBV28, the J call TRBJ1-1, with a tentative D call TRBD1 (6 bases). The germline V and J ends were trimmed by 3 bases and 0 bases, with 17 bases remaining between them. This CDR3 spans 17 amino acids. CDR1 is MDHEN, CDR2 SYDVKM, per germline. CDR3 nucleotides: TGTGCCAGCAGTTTCCAGACAGGTTTAGGGATGAACACTGAAGCTTTCTTT. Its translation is CASSFQTGLGMNTEAFF.

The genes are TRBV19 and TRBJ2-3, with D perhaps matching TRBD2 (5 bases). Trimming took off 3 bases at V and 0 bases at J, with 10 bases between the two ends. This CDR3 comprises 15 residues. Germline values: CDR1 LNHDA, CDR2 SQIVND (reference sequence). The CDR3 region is CASSIFAGSTDTQYF. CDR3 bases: TGTGCCAGTAGTATCTTTGCGGGTAGCACAGATACGCAGTATTTT.

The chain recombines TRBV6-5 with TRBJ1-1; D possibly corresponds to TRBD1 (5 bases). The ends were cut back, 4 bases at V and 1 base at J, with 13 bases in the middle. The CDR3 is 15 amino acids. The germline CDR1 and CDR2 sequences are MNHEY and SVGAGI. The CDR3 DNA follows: TGTGCCAGCAGTTTGAGTCGGGGGGGGAACACTGAAGCTTTCTTT. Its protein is CASSLSRGGNTEAFF.

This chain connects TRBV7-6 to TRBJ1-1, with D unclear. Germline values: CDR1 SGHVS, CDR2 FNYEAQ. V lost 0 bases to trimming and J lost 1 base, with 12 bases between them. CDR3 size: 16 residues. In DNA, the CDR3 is TGTGCCAGCAGCTTAGCGGCGGGGAGTCGGAACACTGAAGCTTTCTTT. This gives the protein CASSLAAGSRNTEAFF.

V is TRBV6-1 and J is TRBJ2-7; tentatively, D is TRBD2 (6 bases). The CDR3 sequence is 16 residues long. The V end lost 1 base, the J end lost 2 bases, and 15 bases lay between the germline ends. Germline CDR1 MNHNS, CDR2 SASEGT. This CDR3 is CASSEGGGLNPYEQYF. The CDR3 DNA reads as TGTGCCAGCAGTGAAGGGGGCGGACTAAATCCCTACGAGCAGTACTTC.